This T cell receptor (beta chain) is from a study of post-analysis software for immune sequencing data. For the study at large: Progressive-relapsing, secondary progressive and relapsing-remitting multiple sclerosis were among the disease courses included.

Every TCR beta cDNA library bore unique molecular identifiers. TCRdb reprocessed the PCR reads with MiXCR, giving one entry per CDR3 protein. The data hold around 500,000 distinct CDR3 sequences, with around a third observed a single time. Comment on this clonotype: Its antigen is unidentified.

General observations from the study: Relative to controls, patients with multiple sclerosis showed significantly lower normalized Chao1 diversity. Controls showed lower frequencies than patients for 4 or 5 TRBV segments, and TRBV5-6, TRBV5-1 and TRBV20-1 were among these.

The trim removed 3 bases at V and 5 bases at J, leaving 4 bases unmatched. The CDR3 extends over 14 amino acids. Germline V lookup: CDR1 DFQATT, CDR2 SNEGSKA (reference sequence). The V gene is TRBV20-1, the J gene TRBJ2-5; 12 bases are shared with TRBD2. The sample was blood. The TCR was taken from a girl under 18 with multiple sclerosis. DNA for the CDR3: TGCAGTGCTAGTAGGACTAGCGGGGTTGAGACCCAGTACTTC. Its protein product is CSASRTSGVETQYF.